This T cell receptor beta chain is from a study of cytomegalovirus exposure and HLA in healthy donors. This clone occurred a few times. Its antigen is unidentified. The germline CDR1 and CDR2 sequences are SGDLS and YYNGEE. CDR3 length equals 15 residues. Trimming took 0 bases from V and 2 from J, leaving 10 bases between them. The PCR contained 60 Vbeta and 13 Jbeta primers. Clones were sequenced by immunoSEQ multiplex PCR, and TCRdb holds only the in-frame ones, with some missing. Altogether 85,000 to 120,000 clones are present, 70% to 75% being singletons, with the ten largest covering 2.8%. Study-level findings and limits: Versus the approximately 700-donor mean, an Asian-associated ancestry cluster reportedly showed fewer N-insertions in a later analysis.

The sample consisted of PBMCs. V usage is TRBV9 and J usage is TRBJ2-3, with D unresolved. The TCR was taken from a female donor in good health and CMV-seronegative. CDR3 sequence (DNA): TGTGCCAGCAGCGTAGGGAGTACGTACACAGATACGCAGTATTTT. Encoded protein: CASSVGSTYTDTQYF.